This TCR beta chain was identified during a study of quantifying T cell responses using KT2 cells (dated by TCRdb to between 2016 and 2019). Background for the entire study: RNA was DNase-treated and reverse transcribed with TCR alpha and beta constant-region primers, mostly using SuperScript III. To avoid over-amplification, PCR2 was carried out as a SYBR Green qPCR and halted once a predetermined fluorescence threshold was reached. The efficiency of the T4 ligation step under optimum conditions was estimated to be above 8%. Study-level results and caveats: KT2 sequences were detected down to the lowest spike-in tested, which was about one KT2 cell per 100,000 PBMC. Saturation was seen in the detection of KT2 sequences when very high numbers of KT2 cells were spiked in. The study did not include a side-by-side comparison of this pipeline with other TCR sequencing techniques. A linear scaling of KT2 alpha and beta sequence counts with input KT2 cell number was observed over several orders of magnitude.

A word on this clonotype: Its antigen has not been determined. The sample holds no much larger clone one base away, and base qualities are not on file.

Trimming leaves V shorter by 4 bases and J shorter by 8 bases, with the junction holding 6 bases beyond the gene matches. Inclusive of the bounding cysteine and phenylalanine, the CDR3 is 15 residues long. The sequence is cut down to CDR3 DNA, 45 bases in frame from base 1. The germline V gene (reference sequence) supplies CDR1 SGHNT and CDR2 YYREEE. The library relied on UMI-ligation and nested PCR. T4 RNA ligase 1 was used to ligate a single-stranded oligonucleotide containing the Illumina SP2 sequence and a UMI to the 3' end of the cDNA. PCR1 consisted of around 4 cycles (98 degrees C 15 s, 69 degrees C 30 s, 72 degrees C 40 s), and for the beta primer an equimolar mix of RC1.1 and RC1.2 was used to cover TRBC1 and TRBC2. Starting at PCR2, TCR alpha and beta chains were handled separately, and sample indices and Illumina adaptors were added. The UMI, placed after an 8-base spacer, consisted of 12 random nucleotides arranged as two hexamers with a spacer between them. Libraries were sequenced on an Illumina MiSeq using v2 2x251 paired-end chemistry, with approximately eleven samples typically included per run. To boost diversity, each sequencing library was supplemented with PhiX DNA at roughly 4.5-7%. On the authors' methods: Raw reads were converted to FASTQ with bcl2fastq and demultiplexed by dual indices using Demultiplexor. V and J genes were assigned by Decombinator through tag matching, with a single base-pair mismatch being allowed. Collapsinator used UMIs to correct both sequencing errors and frequency errors arising from PCR heterogeneity. CDR3Translator converted Decombinator identifiers into nucleotide sequence, translated that sequence into amino acids, and extracted CDR3 based on C- and N-terminal motifs. Each distinct KT2 TCR was counted as one cluster of KT2 sequences that shared a single unique molecular identifier. The public reads were reprocessed in TCRdb via fastp at Q25 and MiXCR, keeping in-frame beta chains. When rows share a CDR3 protein, they turn into one entry using the most common DNA and genes. The V and J calls shown here were made by TCRdb, not taken from the authors' results. Here the sample has under 35,000 distinct CDR3 sequences; 10% occur a single time. The top ten clones comprise roughly 10% of the sample.

To test the sensitivity and accuracy of the pipeline, known numbers of KT2, a T cell clone whose TCR had already been sequenced, were spiked into unfractionated PBMC. A range of KT2-to-PBMC ratios was generated by mixing KT2 cells with a fixed number of PBMC. The origin of this receptor is a human donor. The sequenced sample was PBMCs spiked with cells of the T cell clone KT2. The chain uses TRBV5-4 and TRBJ2-1; 13 central nucleotides agree with TRBD2. This receptor carries the CDR3 CASSQTSGGRDEQFF. The DNA sequence is given as TGTGCCAGCAGCCAGACTAGCGGGGGGAGAGATGAGCAGTTCTTC.